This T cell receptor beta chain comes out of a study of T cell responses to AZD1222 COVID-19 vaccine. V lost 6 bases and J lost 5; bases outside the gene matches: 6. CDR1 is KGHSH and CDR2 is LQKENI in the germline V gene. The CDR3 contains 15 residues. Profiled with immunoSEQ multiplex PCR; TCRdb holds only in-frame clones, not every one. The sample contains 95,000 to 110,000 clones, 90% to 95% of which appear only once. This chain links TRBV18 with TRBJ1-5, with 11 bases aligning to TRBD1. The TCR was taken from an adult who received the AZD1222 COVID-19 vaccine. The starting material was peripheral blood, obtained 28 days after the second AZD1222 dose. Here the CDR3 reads CASSPDRGLYQPQHF. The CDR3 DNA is TGTGCCAGCTCGCCGGACAGGGGGCTATATCAGCCCCAGCATTTT.